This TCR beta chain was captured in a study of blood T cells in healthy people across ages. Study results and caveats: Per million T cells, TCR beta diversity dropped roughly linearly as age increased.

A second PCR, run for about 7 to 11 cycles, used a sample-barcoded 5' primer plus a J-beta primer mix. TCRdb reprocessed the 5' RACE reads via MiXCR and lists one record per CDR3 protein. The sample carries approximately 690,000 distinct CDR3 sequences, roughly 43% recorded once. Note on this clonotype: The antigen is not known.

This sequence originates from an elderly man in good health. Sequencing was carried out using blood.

The CDR3 nucleotides read TGTGCCAGTACCAGTTATGGGTCGGACACTGAAGCTTTCTTT. As protein: CASTSYGSDTEAFF. The V and J genes are TRBV19 and TRBJ1-1; D unclear. The CDR3 runs to 14 residues. Trimming took off 7 bases at V and 3 bases at J, with 15 bases between the two ends. Germline V gives CDR1 LNHDA, CDR2 SQIVND (reference sequence). Full variable domain (remainder filled in from reference TRBV19 and TRBJ1-1): DGGITQSPKYLFRKEGQNVTLSCEQNLNHDAMYWYRQDPGQGLRLIYYSQIVNDFQKGDIAEGYSVSREKKESFPLTVTSAQKNPTAFYLCASTSYGSDTEAFFGQGTRLTVV.